The 11 T cell receptor beta chains given below trace back to one sample, sequenced in a study of blood T cell repertoires in COVID-19. TCRdb's copy holds only in-frame clones and misses some; the assay was immunoSEQ multiplex PCR. The sample records about 260,000 clones, 80% to 90% being singletons. The specimen sequenced was peripheral blood. The source is a man between 60 and 75 years old with acute or convalescent COVID-19.

The chain joins TRBV2 to TRBJ1-4; 9 bases are a match to TRBD1. From germline, CDR1 is SNHLY and CDR2 FYNNEI. V was pared by 5 bases and J by 8 bases, with 6 bases of the junction left unmatched. There are 14 residues in the CDR3. This chain's CDR3 is CASSLQGASEKLFF. CDR3 bases: TGTGCCAGCAGTCTACAGGGGGCGAGCGAAAAACTGTTTTTT. The full variable domain, rest sourced from reference TRBV2 and TRBJ1-4, is EPEVTQTPSHQVTQMGQEVILRCVPISNHLYFYWYRQILGQKVEFLVSFYNNEISEKSEIFDDQFSVERPDGSNFTLKIRSTKLEDSAMYFCASSLQGASEKLFFGSGTQLSVL.

This clone has just one count. The chain joins TRBV24-1 to TRBJ1-1; 7 positions agree with TRBD1. The CDR3 length is 13 residues. Germline V lookup: CDR1 KGHDR, CDR2 SFDVKD. V lost 4 bases to trimming and J lost 7 bases; unmatched junction nucleotides: 5. CDR3: CATSDPWTGEAFF. CDR3 coding DNA: TGTGCCACCAGTGACCCCTGGACAGGTGAAGCTTTCTTT.

The chain couples TRBV19 to TRBJ1-1, with D perhaps TRBD1 (5 bases). The CDR3 is made up of 14 amino acids. V dropped 4 bases and J dropped 2 bases, with 11 bases sitting between them. Germline loops: CDR1 LNHDA, CDR2 SQIVND (reference sequence). The CDR3 protein is CASSTATVNTEAFF. CDR3 in DNA: TGTGCCAGTAGTACCGCGACAGTAAACACTGAAGCTTTCTTT.

The V and J genes are TRBV19 and TRBJ2-4; 9 bases agree with TRBD2. The CDR3 length is 14 residues. The germline V gene encodes CDR1 LNHDA and CDR2 SQIVND (reference sequence). The junction had 7 bases not matched to a gene; V was cut back by 5 bases and J by 8 bases. CDR3 region: CASSGGRERDIQYF. Written as DNA, the CDR3 is TGTGCCAGTAGTGGCGGGAGGGAACGAGACATTCAGTACTTC.

The V and J genes are TRBV7-3 and TRBJ1-1, with TRBD1 as a possible D gene (5 bases). Trimming took 5 bases from V and 2 from J, leaving 9 bases between them. This CDR3 has 13 amino acids. The germline gives CDR1 SGHTA, CDR2 FQGTGA. The CDR3 here is CASSPGHNTEAFF. The CDR3 DNA reads as TGTGCCAGCAGCCCAGGACACAACACTGAAGCTTTCTTT.

The chain is built from TRBV7-6 and TRBJ1-5; a weak D match, TRBD1 (6 bases). CDR1 and CDR2 (germline): SGHVS, FNYEAQ. The CDR3 length is 17 residues. V lost 3 bases and J 2 bases, leaving 17 bases between the germline ends. The CDR3 nucleotides read TGTGCCAGCAGCTTTGCCCCCAGGGGCCGGGGCAATCAGCCCCAGCATTTT. It is translated as CASSFAPRGRGNQPQHF.

V is TRBV6-5 and J is TRBJ2-3, with 8 bases that match TRBD1. Germline V lookup: CDR1 MNHEY, CDR2 SVGAGI. V lost 5 bases and J lost 1; bases outside the gene matches: 5. CDR3 length: 15 residues. The CDR3 DNA reads TGTGCCAGCAGTAACCAGGGGGCCGGCACAGATACGCAGTATTTT. Translated: CASSNQGAGTDTQYF.

In this sample, this clone turned up a few times. The gene calls are TRBV27 and TRBJ2-7, with D perhaps TRBD1 (6 bases). V shed 6 bases and J shed 1 base, with 13 bases lying between them. Per the germline V gene, CDR1 is MNHEY and CDR2 is SMNVEV (reference sequence). CDR3 length: 14 residues. The CDR3 nucleotides are TGTGCCAGCAGACCACAGGGAGATTCCTACGAGCAGTACTTC. Amino acid sequence: CASRPQGDSYEQYF.

The chain couples TRBV6-4 to TRBJ2-1; TRBD2 might be the D (6 bases). The V gene's germline CDR1 is MRHNA and CDR2 SNTAGT. V was cut by 0 bases and J by 2 bases, with 11 bases left in between. CDR3 size: 16 residues. The CDR3 region is CASSDSGGGAYNEQFF. The CDR3 nucleotides are TGTGCCAGCAGTGACTCAGGTGGCGGGGCCTACAATGAGCAGTTCTTC.

As concerns this clone: An end of the junction differs from the germline gene, which may be a read error. This chain connects TRBV3-1 (or the pseudogene TRBV3-2) to TRBJ2-1; D is perhaps TRBD1 (9 bases). This CDR3 has 17 amino acids. Germline values: CDR1 LGHDT, CDR2 YNNKEL (reference sequence). The CDR3 reads CARSRQGGLGGYNEQFF. As DNA, the CDR3 is TGTGCCCGCAGCCGACAGGGGGGACTAGGGGGCTACAATGAGCAGTTCTTC.

The gene calls are TRBV7-9 and TRBJ2-2; 9 positions match TRBD1. After removal of 4 bases from V and 4 bases from J, the junction contained 13 bases not matched to a gene. This CDR3 region has 18 residues. Germline V gene lookup returns CDR1 SEHNR and CDR2 FQNEAQ (reference sequence). CDR3 nucleotides: TGTGCCAGCAGCTCTTCACTACAGGGGGCCCTGGGCACCGGGGAGCTGTTTTTT. This gives the protein CASSSSLQGALGTGELFF.